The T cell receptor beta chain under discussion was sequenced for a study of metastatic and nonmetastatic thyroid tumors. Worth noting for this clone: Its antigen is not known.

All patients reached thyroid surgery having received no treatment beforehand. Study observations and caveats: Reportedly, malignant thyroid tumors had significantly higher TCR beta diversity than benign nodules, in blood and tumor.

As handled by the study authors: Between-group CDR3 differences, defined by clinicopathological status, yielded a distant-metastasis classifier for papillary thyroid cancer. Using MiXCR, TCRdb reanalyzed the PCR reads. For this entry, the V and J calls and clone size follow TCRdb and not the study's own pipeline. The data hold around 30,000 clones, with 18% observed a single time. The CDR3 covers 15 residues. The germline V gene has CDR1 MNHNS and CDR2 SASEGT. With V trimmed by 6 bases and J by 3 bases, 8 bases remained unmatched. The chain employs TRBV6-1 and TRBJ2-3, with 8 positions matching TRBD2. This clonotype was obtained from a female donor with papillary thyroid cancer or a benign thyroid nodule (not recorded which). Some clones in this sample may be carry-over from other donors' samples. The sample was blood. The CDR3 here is CASSRAGVETDTQYF. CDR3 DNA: TGTGCCAGCAGCCGAGCGGGGGTTGAGACAGATACGCAGTATTTT.